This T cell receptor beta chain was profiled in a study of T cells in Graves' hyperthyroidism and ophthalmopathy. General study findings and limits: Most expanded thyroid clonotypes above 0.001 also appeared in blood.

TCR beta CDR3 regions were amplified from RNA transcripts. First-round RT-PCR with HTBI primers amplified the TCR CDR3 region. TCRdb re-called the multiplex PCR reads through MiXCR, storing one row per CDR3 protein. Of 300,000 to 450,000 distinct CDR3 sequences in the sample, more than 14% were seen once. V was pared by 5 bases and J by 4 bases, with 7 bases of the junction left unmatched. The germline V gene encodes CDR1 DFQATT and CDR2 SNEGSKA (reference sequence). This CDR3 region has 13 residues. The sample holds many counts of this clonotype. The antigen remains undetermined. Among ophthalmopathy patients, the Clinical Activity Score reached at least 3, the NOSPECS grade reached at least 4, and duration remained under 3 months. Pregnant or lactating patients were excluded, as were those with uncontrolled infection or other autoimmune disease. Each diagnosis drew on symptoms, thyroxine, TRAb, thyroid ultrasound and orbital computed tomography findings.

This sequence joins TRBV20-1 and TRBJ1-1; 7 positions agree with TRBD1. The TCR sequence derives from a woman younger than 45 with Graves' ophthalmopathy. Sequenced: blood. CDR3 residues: CSAGGQEATEAFF. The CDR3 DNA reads TGCAGTGCTGGTGGACAGGAGGCCACTGAAGCTTTCTTT.